This entry lists 25 T cell receptor beta chains sequenced from one sample in a study of response to subunit inactivated influenza vaccine. TCRdb redid the calling of the RT-PCR reads with MiXCR, one entry per CDR3 protein. The sample lists hundreds of thousands of distinct CDR3 sequences, about 15% occurring once. Specimen: PBMCs from blood, collected roughly 2 weeks before vaccination. Source of these receptors: a man over 45 who received an inactivated influenza vaccine.

This clonotype came up a few times. The chain combines TRBV11-2 with TRBJ2-7; TRBD1 aligns across 9 bases. Trimming took 6 bases from V and 1 from J; bases not matched to a gene: 7. Germline V CDR1 and CDR2: SGHAT, FQNNGV. There are 15 residues in the CDR3. In nucleotides, the CDR3 is TGTGCCAGCAGGCGTGAGGGACAGGGTTCCTACGAGCAGTACTTC. Translating it yields CASRREGQGSYEQYF.

This clonotype was counted only a few times. J is TRBJ1-1 and V is TRBV7-2; 7 bases line up with TRBD1. Germline loops: CDR1 SGHTA, CDR2 FQGNSA. J gave up 4 bases and V 5 bases, and 7 bases lay outside the gene matches. There are 14 residues in the CDR3. CDR3 DNA sequence: TGTGCCAGCAGCCCTCGCAGGGGGTCCACTGAAGCTTTCTTT. Its translation is CASSPRRGSTEAFF.

The chain couples TRBV29-1 to TRBJ2-1, with no clear D. The CDR3 runs 13 residues. Germline V CDR1 and CDR2: SQVTM, ANQGSEA. V lost 2 bases, J lost 3 bases, and 8 bases lay in between. The CDR3 nucleotides read TGCAGCGTTGAACTAACTAACTACAATGAGCAGTTCTTC. It yields the protein CSVELTNYNEQFF.

Remarks on this clonotype: A read error may explain this, as a much larger clone is one base away. This chain connects TRBV11-2 to TRBJ2-7; D remains ambiguous. Near its end, the DNA agrees better with TRBJ2-1, so the J call may be wrong. The CDR3 sequence is 15 residues long. CDR1 SGHAT and CDR2 FQNNGV come from the germline V gene. DNA for the CDR3: TGTGCCAGCAGCTTAGATCTAATAGGAATCAACGAGCAGTTCTTC. It translates to CASSLDLIGINEQFF.

This clonotype was observed a handful of times. V usage is TRBV6-2 or TRBV6-3 and J usage is TRBJ1-5; the D gene is possibly TRBD1 (5 bases). Germline V gives CDR1 MNHEY, CDR2 SVGEGT. Deletions cut 4 bases from V and 2 bases from J, with 12 bases between. The CDR3 is 15 amino acids. The CDR3 DNA reads as TGTGCCAGCAGTTTAGAGGGGATTGGCAATCAGCCCCAGCATTTT. It yields the protein CASSLEGIGNQPQHF.

For this clonotype: With a much larger clone just one base away, this may be a read error. This sequence joins TRBV29-1 and TRBJ2-1; 7 nucleotides agree with TRBD2. With 4 bases clipped from V and 9 bases from J, the junction kept 12 bases outside the gene matches. Looked up from germline, CDR1 is SQVTM and CDR2 is ANQGSEA. The CDR3 loop spans 14 amino acids. Written as DNA, the CDR3 is TGCAGCGTTGCTGGGTCTGCCGGGAGGCCTGAGCAGTTCTTC. Translated: CSVAGSAGRPEQFF.

The chain uses TRBV20-1 and TRBJ1-1; no reliable D call. Trimming pared 0 bases from V and 1 base from J, leaving 6 bases between. The CDR3 has 13 amino acids. Looked up from germline, CDR1 is DFQATT and CDR2 is SNEGSKA (reference sequence). CDR3 amino acids: CSARDDKNTEAFF. The DNA of the CDR3 is TGCAGTGCTAGAGATGACAAGAACACTGAAGCTTTCTTT.

Worth noting for this clonotype: Germline and junction disagree at one end, which may indicate a read error. This chain uses TRBV2 with TRBJ2-1, with no clear D. The CDR3 runs to 15 residues. Germline V gives CDR1 SNHLY, CDR2 FYNNEI. CDR3 bases: TGTGCCAGCAGTGCCGCTCTTCCCCCTACGGGTGAGCAGCTCTTC. Translation gives CASSAALPPTGEQLF.

This clonotype was observed a handful of times. The rearrangement links TRBV10-3 to TRBJ2-1; a weak D match, TRBD2 (7 bases). Germline CDR1 is ENHRY and CDR2 is SYGVKD. Trimming removed 7 bases from V and 5 bases from J, with 21 bases in between. The CDR3 consists of 16 residues. The CDR3 here is CAITSTGGGAHNEQFF. The CDR3 DNA reads as TGTGCCATCACCTCCACTGGAGGGGGGGCTCACAATGAGCAGTTCTTC.

Only a few counts were recorded for this clonotype. The chain couples TRBV7-6 to TRBJ2-3; D is unresolved. Germline-derived CDR1 and CDR2 are SGHVS and FNYEAQ. CDR3 length: 15 residues. V lost 2 bases and J lost 1, with 10 bases in between. CDR3 amino acids: CASSLRWTGTDTQYF. The DNA of the CDR3 is TGTGCCAGCAGCTTAAGGTGGACCGGCACAGATACGCAGTATTTT.

J is TRBJ2-7 and V is TRBV5-1; perhaps TRBD1 as D (6 bases). The CDR3 is 14 amino acids. Germline V gene lookup returns CDR1 SGHRS and CDR2 YFSETQ. V was trimmed by 3 bases and J by 1 base, leaving 11 bases between them. CDR3 bases: TGCGCCAGCAGCTACAACAGGGTTTCCTACGAGCAGTACTTC. This sequence encodes CASSYNRVSYEQYF.

The chain employs TRBV7-2 and TRBJ2-7, with 7 bases aligning to TRBD2. The CDR3 spans 14 residues. With 5 bases clipped from V and 2 bases from J, the junction kept 6 bases outside the gene matches. The germline V gene encodes CDR1 SGHTA and CDR2 FQGNSA. CDR3 sequence: CASSPSGIAYEQYF. The DNA of the CDR3 is TGTGCCAGCAGCCCGAGCGGGATCGCCTACGAGCAGTACTTC.

Ten or more counts support this clonotype. The chain has TRBV7-9 and TRBJ1-1; D is ambiguous. The CDR3 spans 12 residues. Per germline, CDR1 SEHNR and CDR2 FQNEAQ (reference sequence). Deletions cut 2 bases from V and 11 bases from J, with 12 bases between. The CDR3: CASSLNVGWAFF. The CDR3 DNA reads TGTGCCAGCAGCTTAAATGTGGGTTGGGCTTTCTTT.

This clonotype was recorded a few times. The chain has TRBV20-1 and TRBJ2-7; 10 bases fit TRBD2. The CDR3 has 18 amino acids. V lost 0 bases to trimming and J lost 2 bases; unmatched junction nucleotides: 13. CDR1 DFQATT and CDR2 SNEGSKA come from the germline V gene (reference sequence). The CDR3 here is CSARDHELAGRSTYEQYF. The CDR3 coding sequence is TGCAGTGCTAGAGATCACGAACTAGCGGGAAGGAGTACCTACGAGCAGTACTTC.

This clonotype was seen a handful of times. The CDR3 nucleotides are TGTGCCAGCAGCTCCCTGCGGGGGCCAAAAGAGACCCAGTACTTC. It specifies CASSSLRGPKETQYF. The genes are TRBV7-9 and TRBJ2-5, with D perhaps TRBD2 (7 bases). The ends were cut back, 4 bases at V and 3 bases at J, with 15 bases in the middle. CDR3 length: 15 residues. Germline CDR1 SEHNR, CDR2 FQNEAQ (reference sequence).

The V call is TRBV5-5, the J call TRBJ1-5; 8 bases match TRBD1. CDR1 is SGHKS and CDR2 is YYEKEE in the germline V gene (reference sequence). The V and J ends lost 0 bases and 4 bases, in that order; junction bases with no gene match: 9. The CDR3 spans 17 residues. CDR3 coding DNA: TGTGCCAGCAGCTTGGCCTCGGCAGGGGGCGGGAATCAGCCCCAGCATTTT. Protein: CASSLASAGGGNQPQHF.

In DNA form, the CDR3 reads TGCAGTGCTCCCCGTGATTTTAATTCACCCCTCCACTTT. Its protein is CSAPRDFNSPLHF. This chain uses TRBV20-1 with TRBJ1-6; D gene ambiguous. This CDR3 region has 13 residues. Trimming pared 5 bases from V and 6 bases from J, leaving 11 bases between. The germline V gene has CDR1 DFQATT and CDR2 SNEGSKA (reference sequence).

This clonotype was observed at least ten times. The CDR3 here is CSASREVTDTQYF. CDR3 DNA sequence: TGCAGTGCTAGCCGGGAGGTCACAGATACGCAGTATTTT. The genes are TRBV20-1 and TRBJ2-3, with 7 nucleotides matching TRBD2. Germline V gene lookup returns CDR1 DFQATT and CDR2 SNEGSKA (reference sequence). The V segment lost 3 bases and the J segment 2 bases; nucleotides outside the gene matches: 2. CDR3 length: 13 amino acids.

The gene calls are TRBV27 and TRBJ2-1, with D possibly TRBD2 on 6 matching bases. Trimming cost V 6 bases and J 8 bases, with 14 bases left between them. Germline V CDR1 and CDR2: MNHEY, SMNVEV (reference sequence). The CDR3 is 13 amino acids. This chain's CDR3 is CASRDYVRDEQFF. CDR3 nucleotide sequence: TGTGCCAGCAGGGACTATGTGAGGGATGAGCAGTTCTTC.

The chain uses TRBV7-9 and TRBJ1-6; 9 nucleotides match TRBD1. Germline V gene data show CDR1 as SEHNR and CDR2 as FQNEAQ (reference sequence). Trimming at V came to 7 bases and at J to 8 bases, leaving 9 bases not matched to a gene. The CDR3 length is 15 residues. CDR3 DNA: TGTGCCAGCATTGAGCAGGGACAGGGAGATTCACCCCTCCACTTT. Protein product: CASIEQGQGDSPLHF.

This clonotype was seen ten or more times. This rearrangement joins TRBV7-9 to TRBJ2-1; D possibly corresponds to TRBD1 (6 bases). V gave up 2 bases and J gave up 9 bases, with 20 bases separating them. The CDR3 runs 16 residues. Germline lookup yields CDR1 SEHNR and CDR2 FQNEAQ (reference sequence). The CDR3 here is CASSLPGQSRVGEQFF. The DNA for the CDR3 is TGTGCCAGCAGCTTACCCGGACAGTCCAGGGTTGGTGAGCAGTTCTTC.

The chain joins TRBV25-1 to TRBJ1-5; D perhaps matches TRBD1 (6 bases). The germline V and J ends were trimmed by 2 bases and 3 bases, with 11 bases remaining between them. The CDR3 length is 15 residues. The V gene's germline CDR1 is MGHDK and CDR2 SYGVNS. The CDR3 sequence is CASSEGGRANQPQHF. The DNA of the CDR3 is TGTGCCAGCAGTGAAGGGGGCAGGGCCAATCAGCCCCAGCATTTT.

The chain carries TRBV5-6 and TRBJ2-1; 13 positions match TRBD2. Germline CDR1 SGHDT, CDR2 YYEEEE. V dropped 6 bases and J dropped 3; count of bases not matched to a gene: 12. This CDR3 is built from 18 residues. Here the CDR3 reads CASNEQRLAGGLYNEQFF. CDR3 in DNA: TGTGCCAGCAACGAACAGCGACTAGCGGGAGGTCTCTACAATGAGCAGTTCTTC.

There are a few counts of this clonotype. V usage is TRBV24-1 and J usage is TRBJ2-1; 8 bases match TRBD1. CDR3 length: 16 amino acids. V trimming: 5 bases; J trimming: 4 bases; junction bases outside the gene matches: 9. The V gene's germline CDR1 is KGHDR and CDR2 SFDVKD. This chain's CDR3 is CATSVPGTGVYNEQFF. In DNA, the CDR3 is TGTGCCACCAGTGTCCCCGGGACAGGAGTTTACAATGAGCAGTTCTTC.

The CDR3 sequence: CASSLWVYNEQFF. In nucleotides, the CDR3 is TGTGCCAGCAGCTTATGGGTTTACAATGAGCAGTTCTTC. The chain links TRBV7-8 to TRBJ2-1; the D is unclear. The V and J ends lost 2 bases and 4 bases respectively, with 6 bases between them. Germline CDR1 reads SGHVS; CDR2 reads FQNEAQ. The CDR3 totals 13 residues.